Below, 14 T cell receptor beta chains from the same sample are listed, as sequenced in a study of CD8+ T cells in alopecia areata. cDNA reverse transcribed from extracted RNA served as the sequencing template. Profiling relied on immunoSEQ multiplex PCR, and the TCRdb table lists in-frame clones only, not all of them. This sample has 250,000 or so clones, with roughly two thirds found just once. The source was CD4+ T cells sorted from blood, collected at week 0. These receptors were obtained from a human donor with alopecia areata.

The CDR3 region is CSAKRFSGGLQETQYF. Here the CDR3 DNA reads TGCAGCGCTAAAAGGTTTAGCGGGGGCTTACAAGAGACCCAGTACTTC. The chain joins TRBV29-1 to TRBJ2-5; 9 positions agree with TRBD2. Germline loops: CDR1 SQVTM, CDR2 ANQGSEA. The ends lost 7 bases at V and 2 bases at J; junction bases unmatched: 14. This CDR3 spans 16 amino acids. Combining the CDR3 with reference TRBV29-1 and TRBJ2-5 gives the whole variable domain SAVISQKPSRDICQRGTSLTIQCQVDSQVTMMFWYRQQPGQSLTLIATANQGSEATYESGFVIDKFPISRPNLTFSTLTVSNMSPEDSSIYLCSAKRFSGGLQETQYFGPGTRLLVL.

About this clone: The sample holds other DNA sequences that translate to the same CDR3. CDR3 DNA: TGCAGCGTTGGAGGGGACTACGAGCAGTACTTC. Its translation is CSVGGDYEQYF. The chain recombines TRBV29-1 with TRBJ2-7, with D perhaps matching TRBD1 or TRBD2 (5 bases each). The V end was cut by 4 bases, the J end by 3 bases, with 7 bases between. CDR1 and CDR2 (germline): SQVTM, ANQGSEA. The CDR3 spans 11 residues.

The rearrangement links TRBV29-1 to TRBJ1-4; weak D call: TRBD1 (6 bases). The ends were cut back, 3 bases at V and 4 bases at J, with 12 bases in the middle. This CDR3 is 14 amino acids long. Germline CDR1 and CDR2: SQVTM and ANQGSEA. The CDR3 here is CSVEARGFNEKLFF. As DNA, the CDR3 is TGCAGCGTTGAGGCCAGGGGCTTTAATGAAAAACTGTTTTTT.

The chain carries TRBV29-1 and TRBJ2-7; 8 bases fit TRBD1. Germline lookup yields CDR1 SQVTM and CDR2 ANQGSEA. Trimming at V came to 7 bases and at J to 0 bases, leaving 11 bases not matched to a gene. This CDR3 is 15 amino acids long. The DNA of the CDR3 is TGCAGCGCCCGTGTTGACAGGGGCCTCTCCTACGAGCAGTACTTC. Its protein product is CSARVDRGLSYEQYF.

The chain joins TRBV2 to TRBJ2-3; no clear D gene. This CDR3 contains 10 residues. With 6 bases removed from V and 8 bases from J, the gap between germline ends came to 6 bases. The germline V gene has CDR1 SNHLY and CDR2 FYNNEI. CDR3 sequence (DNA): TGTGCCAGCAGGGATGGTACGCAGTATTTT. Residues: CASRDGTQYF.

The chain carries TRBV2 and TRBJ1-6, with D uncertain. V lost 7 bases, J lost 0 bases, and 16 bases lay in between. This CDR3 has 17 residues. CDR1 and CDR2 from the germline V gene are SNHLY and FYNNEI. CDR3 region: CASTRRAGSSYNSPLHF. The CDR3 DNA sequence: TGTGCCAGCACGAGGAGGGCCGGTAGCTCCTATAATTCACCCCTCCACTTT. The full variable domain, its missing parts supplied by reference TRBV2 and TRBJ1-6, is EPEVTQTPSHQVTQMGQEVILRCVPISNHLYFYWYRQILGQKVEFLVSFYNNEISEKSEIFDDQFSVERPDGSNFTLKIRSTKLEDSAMYFCASTRRAGSSYNSPLHFGNGTRLTVT.

The chain joins TRBV7-2 to TRBJ2-2; tentative D call: TRBD2 (6 bases). There are 15 residues in the CDR3. Germline V gene sequence: CDR1 SGHTA, CDR2 FQGNSA. Trimming stripped 5 bases from V and 1 base from J, with 11 bases between. In nucleotides, the CDR3 is TGTGCCAGCAGCGTACGAGCGGGGAACACCGGGGAGCTGTTTTTT. Translating gives CASSVRAGNTGELFF.

This clone was detected a few times. The chain carries TRBV29-1 and TRBJ1-1; possibly TRBD1 for D (6 bases). The V end lost 7 bases, the J end lost 0 bases, and 9 bases lay between the germline ends. This CDR3 has 12 residues. Per the germline V gene, CDR1 is SQVTM and CDR2 is ANQGSEA. CDR3 region: CSGRGMNTEAFF. The DNA for the CDR3 is TGCAGCGGCAGGGGAATGAACACTGAAGCTTTCTTT.

The chain has TRBV5-6 and TRBJ1-5; D is undetermined. The CDR3 loop spans 14 amino acids. CDR1 is SGHDT, CDR2 YYEEEE, per germline. V was cut by 0 bases and J by 3 bases, with 7 bases left in between. The CDR3 region is CASSLVGYNQPQHF. Written as DNA, the CDR3 is TGTGCCAGCAGCTTGGTAGGGTACAATCAGCCCCAGCATTTT.

The chain joins TRBV25-1 to TRBJ1-6; TRBD1 agrees at 9 bases. CDR1 and CDR2 from the germline V gene are MGHDK and SYGVNS. V was pared by 6 bases and J by 9 bases, with 9 bases of the junction left unmatched. The CDR3 contains 15 residues. For the CDR3, the DNA is TGTGCCAGCAGCCCGGGACAGGGTATTGGTTCACCCCTCCACTTT. Translation: CASSPGQGIGSPLHF. Full variable domain (remainder filled in from reference TRBV25-1 and TRBJ1-6): EADIYQTPRYLVIGTGKKITLECSQTMGHDKMYWYQQDPGMELHLIHYSYGVNSTEKGDLSSESTVSRIRTEHFPLTLESARPSHTSQYLCASSPGQGIGSPLHFGNGTRLTVT.

This clone showed up just a few times. The chain recombines TRBV5-1 with TRBJ2-3, with unresolved D. The CDR3 is 13 residues long. In germline, CDR1 is SGHRS, CDR2 YFSETQ. The V end lost 0 bases, the J end lost 6 bases, and 8 bases lay between the germline ends. The CDR3 loop is CASSLAGSDTQYF. For the CDR3, the DNA is TGCGCCAGCAGCTTGGCCGGATCGGATACGCAGTATTTT.

Here the CDR3 reads CASRKDRGGYTF. The CDR3, as DNA: TGTGCCAGCAGAAAAGACAGAGGAGGCTACACCTTC. The genes are TRBV27 and TRBJ1-2, with a weak D call TRBD1 (5 bases). In germline, CDR1 is MNHEY, CDR2 SMNVEV (reference sequence). The CDR3 spans 12 residues. V lost 6 bases, J lost 8 bases, and 13 bases lay in between.

The chain carries TRBV10-3 and TRBJ1-1; TRBD1 matches at 7 bases. Germline V gene lookup returns CDR1 ENHRY and CDR2 SYGVKD. With V trimmed by 6 bases and J by 1 base, 2 bases remained unmatched. This CDR3 has 13 amino acids. CDR3: CAISGTANTEAFF. In DNA form, the CDR3 reads TGTGCCATCAGCGGGACAGCGAACACTGAAGCTTTCTTT.

The genes are TRBV30 and TRBJ2-7; no clear D gene. V gave up 1 base and J gave up 1 base, with 11 bases separating them. The CDR3 runs to 14 residues. Germline CDR1 is GTSNPN and CDR2 is SVGIG (reference sequence). CDR3 nucleotide sequence: TGTGCCTGGAGTGACCGTGTGTGGTCCTACGAGCAGTACTTC. It encodes CAWSDRVWSYEQYF.